This T cell receptor beta chain was documented in a study of T cell changes during pregnancy in multiple sclerosis. The table came from immunoSEQ multiplex PCR; TCRdb's copy has only in-frame clones and leaves some out. The table records 90,000 to 100,000 clones, more than 85% of them present only once. The CDR3 has 15 residues. CDR1 and CDR2 (germline): SGHDT, YYEEEE. Trimming took off 1 base at V and 0 bases at J, with 11 bases between the two ends. V usage is TRBV5-6 and J usage is TRBJ2-7; D perhaps matches TRBD1 (6 bases). This sequence was found in a female donor with multiple sclerosis, enrolled in a pregnancy study. Sample: peripheral blood, taken in the first trimester of pregnancy. The CDR3 reads CASSLIGQSSYEQYF. The CDR3 bases are TGTGCCAGCAGCTTGATCGGACAGAGCTCCTACGAGCAGTACTTC.